This T cell receptor (beta chain) was found in a study of OX40 agonist ivuxolimab in advanced cancers. Produced via immunoSEQ multiplex PCR; TCRdb's table is partial and in-frame only. The table includes 55,000 to 65,000 clones, roughly 84% detected once. Trimming at V came to 4 bases and at J to 1 base, leaving 2 bases not matched to a gene. Germline V gives CDR1 LNHDA, CDR2 SQIVND (reference sequence). The CDR3 runs 15 residues. This specimen consisted of CD4+ or CD8+ T cells sorted from blood, obtained in a trial of the OX40 agonist ivuxolimab. The chain has TRBV19 and TRBJ1-5; 9 positions agree with TRBD1. The clonotype originates from an adult with an advanced solid tumor such as melanoma, head and neck, liver or kidney cancer. The CDR3 is CASSRTGESNQPQHF. The CDR3 DNA is TGTGCCAGTAGTAGGACAGGGGAAAGCAATCAGCCCCAGCATTTT. Looking up the rest from reference TRBV19 and TRBJ1-5 gives the full variable domain: DGGITQSPKYLFRKEGQNVTLSCEQNLNHDAMYWYRQDPGQGLRLIYYSQIVNDFQKGDIAEGYSVSREKKESFPLTVTSAQKNPTAFYLCASSRTGESNQPQHFGDGTRLSIL.